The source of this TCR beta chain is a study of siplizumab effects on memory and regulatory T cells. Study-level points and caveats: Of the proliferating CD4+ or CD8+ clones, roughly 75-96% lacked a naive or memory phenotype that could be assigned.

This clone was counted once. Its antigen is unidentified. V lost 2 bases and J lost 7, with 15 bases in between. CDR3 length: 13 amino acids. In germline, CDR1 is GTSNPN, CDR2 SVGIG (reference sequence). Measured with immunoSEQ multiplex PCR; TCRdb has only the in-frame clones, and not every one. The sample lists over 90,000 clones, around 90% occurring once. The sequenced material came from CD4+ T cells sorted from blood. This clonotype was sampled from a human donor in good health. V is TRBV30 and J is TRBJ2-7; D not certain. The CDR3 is CAWSIPPGEEQYF. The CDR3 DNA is TGTGCCTGGAGTATCCCCCCCGGCGAAGAGCAGTACTTC.